This entry concerns a single T cell receptor beta chain. Its target is not known. A much larger clone sits a single nucleotide away, making a read error possible. RNA transcripts were the template for amplifying TCR beta CDR3 regions. HTBI primers were the set used in a first-round RT-PCR of the TCR CDR3. MiXCR was run by TCRdb on the multiplex PCR reads, yielding one entry per CDR3 protein. This table holds around 700,000 distinct CDR3 sequences, around 20% found once. Criteria for exclusion of patients were uncontrolled infection, other autoimmune disease, pregnancy or lactation. Around 10 ml fresh peripheral blood yielded the PBMCs. This CDR3 spans 14 amino acids. Trimming shortened V by 0 bases and J by 6 bases, and 13 bases separated the two germline ends. Germline values: CDR1 SGDLS, CDR2 YYNGEE. The data are from a study of T cells in Graves' hyperthyroidism and ophthalmopathy. Study summary: Prior to any treatment, at the point of initial diagnosis, peripheral blood was collected. Study results and limitations: Ophthalmopathy could be told apart from stable hyperthyroidism with a 13 V-J model.

The TCR comes from a woman in her forties or fifties with Graves' hyperthyroidism that later progressed to Graves' ophthalmopathy. The sequenced material came from blood. The chain employs TRBV9 and TRBJ2-7; maybe TRBD1 (6 bases). The CDR3 region is CASSVDGRGTEQYF. The CDR3 bases are TGTGCCAGCAGCGTAGACGGCAGGGGTACCGAGCAGTACTTC.